This T cell receptor beta chain was documented in a study of blood T cell repertoires in COVID-19. Clones were sequenced by immunoSEQ multiplex PCR, and TCRdb holds only the in-frame ones, with some missing. Among 95,000 to 130,000 clones listed, around four fifths were seen once. Germline V CDR1 and CDR2: MNHEY, SVGEGT. The CDR3 has 14 amino acids. The V end was cut by 4 bases, the J end by 4 bases, with 11 bases between. The V gene is TRBV6-2 or TRBV6-3, the J gene TRBJ2-1; D unclear. The sequenced material came from peripheral blood. The source of this sequence is a man aged 30 to 39 with acute or convalescent COVID-19. CDR3 amino acids: CASSLAASYNEQFF. CDR3 DNA sequence: TGTGCCAGCAGTTTGGCGGCGAGTTACAATGAGCAGTTCTTC.